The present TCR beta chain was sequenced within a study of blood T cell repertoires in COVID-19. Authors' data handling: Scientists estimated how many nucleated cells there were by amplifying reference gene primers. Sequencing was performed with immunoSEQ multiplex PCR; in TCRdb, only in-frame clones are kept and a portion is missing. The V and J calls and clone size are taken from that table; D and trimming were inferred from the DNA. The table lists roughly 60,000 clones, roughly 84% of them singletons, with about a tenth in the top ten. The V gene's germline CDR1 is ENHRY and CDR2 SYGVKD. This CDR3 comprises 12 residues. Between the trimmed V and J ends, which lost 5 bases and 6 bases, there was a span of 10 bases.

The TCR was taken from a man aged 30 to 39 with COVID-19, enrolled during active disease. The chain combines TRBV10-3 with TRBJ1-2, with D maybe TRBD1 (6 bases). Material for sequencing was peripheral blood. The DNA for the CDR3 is TGTGCCATCAGTAGGGACACGGATGGCTACACCTTC. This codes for CAISRDTDGYTF.